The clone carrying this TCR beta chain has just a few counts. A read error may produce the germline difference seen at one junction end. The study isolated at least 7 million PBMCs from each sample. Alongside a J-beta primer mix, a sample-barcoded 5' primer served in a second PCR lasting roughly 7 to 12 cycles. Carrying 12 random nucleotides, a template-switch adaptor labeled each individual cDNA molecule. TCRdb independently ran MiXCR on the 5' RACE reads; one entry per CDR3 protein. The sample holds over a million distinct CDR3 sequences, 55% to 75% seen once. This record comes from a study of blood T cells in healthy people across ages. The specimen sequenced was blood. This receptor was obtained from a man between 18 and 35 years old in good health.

CDR3 sequence reads: CASSYWAGPYEQYF. The CDR3 DNA reads TGTGCCAGCAGCTACTGGGCGGGGCCCTACGAGCAGTACTTC. The V call is TRBV6-2 or TRBV6-3, the J call TRBJ2-7; tentatively, D is TRBD2 (6 bases). This CDR3 is 14 amino acids long. CDR1 and CDR2 (germline): MNHEY, SVGEGT.